This T cell receptor (beta chain) was found in a study of a mutant IDH1 vaccine in newly diagnosed glioma. Study as a whole: There were 62.5% males and roughly 38% females among treated patients, whose mean age was approximately 41 years. Pretreatment consisted of radiotherapy, temozolomide, or both, with most receiving both.

The CDR3 extends over 13 amino acids. Germline V gene sequence: CDR1 SGHNT, CDR2 YENEEA. With 3 bases clipped from V and 6 bases from J, the junction kept 4 bases outside the gene matches. Documented time point: week 11, during vaccination. Each dose delivered 300 ug of mutant IDH1 20-mer peptide subcutaneously with imiquimod. Remarks on this clone: Its antigen is not known.

Sequencing used immunoSEQ multiplex PCR; TCRdb keeps in-frame clones, though not all of them. Among about 40,000 clones listed, 84% were seen once. Findings and caveats of the study: Immune responses induced by the vaccine were seen in 93.3% of patients, spanning multiple MHC alleles.

The clonotype was recovered from a man aged 35-49 years with glioma. This specimen was PBMCs, taken from a glioma patient whose treatment included an IDH1 peptide vaccine. This chain uses TRBV11-3 with TRBJ1-1; 7 bases align to TRBD1. CDR3 in DNA: TGTGCCAGCAGCTTTCAGGGGGACTCTGAAGCTTTCTTT. Translated: CASSFQGDSEAFF.